Following are 10 T cell receptor beta chains from one sample sequenced in a study of cytomegalovirus exposure and HLA in healthy donors. This PCR relied on a set of 60 Vbeta primers and 13 Jbeta primers. TCRdb keeps only in-frame clones here, not all; method: immunoSEQ multiplex PCR. The top ten clones hold roughly 3.2% of a sample with 90,000 to 110,000 clones, 60% to 80% of them seen once. Sequencing used PBMCs. All receptors come from a man aged 25 to 45 in good health and CMV-seronegative.

The chain links TRBV25-1 to TRBJ1-4; a possible D gene is TRBD1 (5 bases). The CDR3 totals 15 residues. Germline assignment: CDR1 MGHDK and CDR2 SYGVNS. Trimming removed 3 bases at V and 6 bases at J, with 14 bases between. CDR3 sequence (DNA): TGTGCCAGCAGTGACCCCCGGGGGATTGATGAAAAACTGTTTTTT. It is translated as CASSDPRGIDEKLFF.

As regards this clone: Its ends do not fully match the called genes, so a read error is possible. The chain is built from TRBV6-1 and TRBJ2-7; TRBD1 aligns across 7 bases. Germline V gene data show CDR1 as MNHNS and CDR2 as SASEGT. This CDR3 contains 14 residues. The CDR3 loop reads CAGSEYRGGYEQYF. The CDR3 DNA sequence: TGTGCCGGCAGTGAATACAGGGGCGGCTACGAGCAGTACTTC.

The rearrangement joins TRBV6-5 to TRBJ2-1; 7 bases map to TRBD2. CDR1 and CDR2 (germline): MNHEY, SVGAGI. Germline trimming cut 4 bases from V and 2 bases from J; bases unmatched to any gene: 2. The CDR3 covers 14 residues. The CDR3 DNA reads as TGTGCCAGCAGTTCCGGGACTACCTACAATGAGCAGTTCTTC. Translating it yields CASSSGTTYNEQFF.

The chain recombines TRBV5-4 with TRBJ1-2; no definite D call. Germline V gene sequence: CDR1 SGHNT, CDR2 YYREEE (reference sequence). V lost 1 base, J lost 3 bases, and 10 bases lay in between. The CDR3 runs 14 residues. CDR3 residues: CASSLPRQHYGYTF. CDR3 sequence (DNA): TGTGCCAGCAGCTTGCCGCGGCAGCACTATGGCTACACCTTC. The whole variable domain, filled in from reference TRBV5-4 and TRBJ1-2, reads ETGVTQSPTHLIKTRGQQVTLRCSSQSGHNTVSWYQQALGQGPQFIFQYYREEENGRGNFPPRFSGLQFPNYSSELNVNALELDDSALYLCASSLPRQHYGYTFGSGTRLTVV.

The J gene is TRBJ2-7, the V gene TRBV5-1, with TRBD1 identical over 7 bases. From germline, CDR1 is SGHRS and CDR2 YFSETQ. The V segment lost 0 bases and the J segment 2 bases; nucleotides outside the gene matches: 5. The CDR3 sequence is 15 residues long. The CDR3 reads CASSLETGKPYEQYF. CDR3 in DNA: TGCGCCAGCAGCTTGGAGACAGGGAAACCCTACGAGCAGTACTTC.

The chain links TRBV7-9 to TRBJ2-3, with D possibly being TRBD2 (5 bases). V shed 5 bases and J shed 6 bases, with 12 bases lying between them. CDR1 is SEHNR and CDR2 is FQNEAQ in the germline V gene (reference sequence). This CDR3 is 13 amino acids long. Written as DNA, the CDR3 is TGTGCCAGCAGCAACCCTGCGGGCGATACGCAGTATTTT. It is translated as CASSNPAGDTQYF. Full variable domain (missing parts from reference TRBV7-9 and TRBJ2-3): DTGVSQNPRHKITKRGQNVTFRCDPISEHNRLYWYRQTLGQGPEFLTYFQNEAQLEKSRLLSDRFSAERPKGSFSTLEIQRTEQGDSAMYLCASSNPAGDTQYFGPGTRLTVL.

The CDR3 DNA reads TGTGCCAGCAGTTACTCAGGGGGCACTGAAGCTTTCTTT. Translation gives CASSYSGGTEAFF. This sequence joins TRBV6-6 and TRBJ1-1, with D perhaps TRBD1 (6 bases). The CDR3 loop spans 13 amino acids. The V gene's germline CDR1 is MNHNY and CDR2 SVGAGI (reference sequence). V lost 0 bases and J lost 4, with 6 bases in between.

The rearrangement uses TRBV2 and TRBJ2-1, with unresolved D. Trimming shortened V by 1 base and J by 3 bases, and 7 bases separated the two germline ends. CDR3 length: 14 amino acids. Germline lookup yields CDR1 SNHLY and CDR2 FYNNEI. Here the CDR3 reads CASSEGNSYNEQFF. The CDR3 DNA is TGTGCCAGCAGTGAAGGCAACAGCTACAATGAGCAGTTCTTC.

The V and J genes are TRBV15 and TRBJ2-3; maybe TRBD2 (5 bases). Germline V gives CDR1 LNHNV, CDR2 YYDKDF (reference sequence). CDR3 length: 14 amino acids. Trimming took off 3 bases at V and 4 bases at J, with 11 bases between the two ends. This CDR3 reads CATSSGVSPDTQYF. The CDR3 coding sequence is TGTGCCACCAGCAGCGGGGTAAGCCCAGATACGCAGTATTTT.

This clone was counted between two and nine times. This chain connects TRBV10-3 to TRBJ2-1, with D possibly TRBD2 on 6 matching bases. The CDR3 sequence is 13 residues long. Germline CDR1 and CDR2: ENHRY and SYGVKD. V lost 6 bases to trimming and J lost 5 bases, with 11 bases between them. The CDR3 spells CAIRVEGHNEQFF. CDR3 DNA: TGTGCCATCAGGGTGGAGGGCCACAATGAGCAGTTCTTC.